Shown below are 9 T cell receptor beta chains from a single sample sequenced in a study of blood T cell repertoires in COVID-19. Generated by immunoSEQ multiplex PCR, the TCRdb table keeps only in-frame clones and is missing some. The sample includes roughly 300,000 clones, around 87% of them seen just once. Sample: peripheral blood. The receptors originated from a woman in her fifties or sixties who had recovered from COVID-19.

The chain recombines TRBV6-2 or TRBV6-3 with TRBJ1-5; D uncertain. The CDR3 covers 16 residues. V was pared by 2 bases and J by 7 bases, with 18 bases between. The germline gives CDR1 MNHEY, CDR2 SVGEGT. Here the CDR3 reads CASSYPPIVFYQPQHF. The CDR3 region has the DNA TGTGCCAGCAGTTACCCCCCTATTGTCTTTTACCAGCCCCAGCATTTT.

The J gene is TRBJ1-1, the V gene TRBV20-1; no reliable D call. Trimming shortened V by 2 bases and J by 4 bases, and 5 bases separated the two germline ends. CDR1 and CDR2 from the germline V gene are DFQATT and SNEGSKA (reference sequence). The length of the CDR3 is 11 residues. CDR3 loop: CSARISTEAFF. In nucleotides, the CDR3 is TGCAGTGCTAGAATATCCACTGAAGCTTTCTTT.

In this sample, this clone turned up once. The V gene is TRBV7-8, the J gene TRBJ1-5, with TRBD1 identical over 10 bases. Trimming cost V 5 bases and J 4 bases; bases outside gene matches: 5. Per germline, CDR1 SGHVS and CDR2 FQNEAQ. This CDR3 comprises 15 residues. The CDR3 is CASSPTGGINQPQHF. The CDR3 nucleotides are TGTGCCAGCAGCCCGACAGGGGGCATAAATCAGCCCCAGCATTTT. Filled out from reference TRBV7-8 and TRBJ1-5, the complete variable domain reads GAGVSQSPRYKVAKRGQDVALRCDPISGHVSLFWYQQALGQGPEFLTYFQNEAQLDKSGLPSDRFFAERPEGSVSTLKIQRTQQEDSAVYLCASSPTGGINQPQHFGDGTRLSIL.

This clone has a single count. This chain uses TRBV2 with TRBJ2-1; 9 bases match TRBD2. Germline CDR1 and CDR2: SNHLY and FYNNEI. This CDR3 contains 17 residues. The trim removed 4 bases at V and 0 bases at J, leaving 7 bases unmatched. Here the CDR3 reads CASSALAGMSSYNEQFF. Written as DNA, the CDR3 is TGTGCCAGCAGTGCCCTAGCGGGGATGAGCTCCTACAATGAGCAGTTCTTC. Using reference TRBV2 and TRBJ2-1 for the parts outside the CDR3, the full variable domain is EPEVTQTPSHQVTQMGQEVILRCVPISNHLYFYWYRQILGQKVEFLVSFYNNEISEKSEIFDDQFSVERPDGSNFTLKIRSTKLEDSAMYFCASSALAGMSSYNEQFFGPGTRLTVL.

The chain recombines TRBV6-5 with TRBJ1-2, with TRBD1 matching over 7 bases. J was trimmed by 8 bases and V by 2 bases; bases with no gene match: 8. This CDR3 contains 14 residues. Germline V gene sequence: CDR1 MNHEY, CDR2 SVGAGI. The CDR3 coding sequence is TGTGCCAGCAGTTACACTCACCGGACAGGAGGCTACACCTTC. The encoded protein is CASSYTHRTGGYTF.

V is TRBV7-6 and J is TRBJ2-7; 7 nucleotides agree with TRBD2. CDR1 and CDR2 (germline): SGHVS, FNYEAQ. The CDR3 covers 17 residues. V shed 0 bases, J shed 2 bases, and the junction held 10 bases outside the gene matches. CDR3 region: CASSLAGPSGRPYEQYF. The CDR3 nucleotides read TGTGCCAGCAGCTTAGCAGGGCCTAGCGGTCGACCCTACGAGCAGTACTTC.

The chain has TRBV3-1 (or the pseudogene TRBV3-2) and TRBJ2-1, with D unclear. V lost 1 base, J lost 1 base, and 11 bases lay in between. The CDR3 runs to 16 residues. Germline V gene sequence: CDR1 LGHDT, CDR2 YNNKEL (reference sequence). CDR3 nucleotide sequence: TGTGCCAGCAGCCAAGCCTTTGCGGCTTCCTACAATGAGCAGTTCTTC. This codes for CASSQAFAASYNEQFF.

The V gene is TRBV7-2, the J gene TRBJ2-1, with 12 bases matching TRBD2. The CDR3 totals 15 residues. The V segment lost 5 bases and the J segment 8 bases; nucleotides outside the gene matches: 7. Germline V gene data show CDR1 as SGHTA and CDR2 as FQGNSA. The CDR3 spells CASSTASGGADEQFF. CDR3 nucleotide sequence: TGTGCCAGCAGCACCGCTAGCGGGGGGGCCGATGAGCAGTTCTTC.

V usage is TRBV3-1 (or the pseudogene TRBV3-2) and J usage is TRBJ1-6, with D possibly TRBD1 on 5 matching bases. From germline, CDR1 is LGHDT and CDR2 YNNKEL (reference sequence). The V and J ends lost 2 bases and 7 bases respectively, with 6 bases between them. The CDR3 contains 13 residues. The CDR3 DNA reads as TGTGCCAGCAGCCAAAGGGGAAATTCACCCCTCCACTTT. It codes for CASSQRGNSPLHF.